This T cell receptor (beta chain) is from a study of lymphopenia after photon versus proton radiotherapy (dated by TCRdb to the late 2010s). Notes on the research overall: The study compared the immunological effects of photon versus proton radiation therapy in patients with gastrointestinal tumors who developed high-grade lymphopenia. The cohort comprised 20 patients with gastrointestinal tumors who received either photon or proton therapy and then developed lymphopenia. The study aimed to characterize how the two radiation modalities differ in their impact on the immune system.

V gives up 3 bases and J gives up 2 bases, and the segment between their germline ends measures 14 bases. The germline V gene (reference sequence) provides CDR1 LNHDA and CDR2 SQIVND. The CDR3 runs 15 residues from the cysteine to the phenylalanine. The sequence is cut down to CDR3 DNA, 45 bases in frame from base 1. Points the paper makes about the study in general: During treatment, patients who received proton therapy stayed relatively stable, whereas patients who received photon therapy lost naive T cells and TCR diversity and gained effector/memory populations. Once the lymphocyte count had reached its nadir, the repertoires of photon-treated patients showed oligoclonal expansion, particularly of CD8+ Temra cells, and this expansion drove the decline in diversity. Across the cohort, an inverse correlation was found between a larger post-nadir drop in TCR diversity and overall survival time among patients who died. The survival association was assessed only in patients who died, and better survival with proton therapy was presented by the authors as a possibility rather than a demonstrated result.

On this clone: Its antigen target is currently unknown. No much larger clone exists at a distance of one base, and base qualities are not known.

The receptor library was made with the immunoSEQ multiplex PCR assay. T cell repertoires were profiled by deep sequencing of rearranged TCR beta loci, alongside multiparametric flow cytometry. TCRdb retrieved this table from immuneACCESS and kept in-frame rearrangements only. Not all clones are present; in checked studies, unresolved V genes account for under half, and no reason is known for the remainder. The sample has approximately 24,000 clones on record, 87% of them singletons. The ten largest clones add up to 15% to 20% of the sample. This receptor chain uses TRBV19 and TRBJ2-7; matching of 6 bases hints at TRBD1 as the D gene. The sample consisted of peripheral blood, taken from a patient treated with photon-based radiotherapy. The TCR originated in a man aged 45 to 65 with gastric cancer. Read as DNA, the sequence is TGTGCCAGTAGTATTGCAGGGGCCGAACCCTACGAGCAGTACTTC. It codes for CASSIAGAEPYEQYF.